These T cell receptor beta chains were read from a single sample in a study of lymphopenia after photon versus proton radiotherapy. The assay was immunoSEQ multiplex PCR, and TCRdb's table has in-frame clones only and misses some. Of approximately 58,000 clones listed, 80% to 90% are singletons. Sequencing was performed on peripheral blood, taken from a patient treated with photon-based radiotherapy. The origin of the receptors is a man in his forties or fifties with gastric cancer. Both conserved end residues are part of each CDR3. A D gene is named only where the DNA matches it firmly. Where a row states a size, it is once, few, many or the class of an expanded clone; other rows omit it.

DNA	CDR3	J	D	V	size
TGTGCCAGCAGTGAAGGAATTGGCAGGGGGGTCTTT	CASSEGIGRGVF	TRBJ1-1	TRBD1	TRBV6-1	once
TGTGCCAGCAGTCCCACAGGGGAGGCTGAAGCTTTCTTT	CASSPTGEAEAFF	TRBJ1-1	TRBD1	TRBV27	.
TGTGCCAGCAGCTCGTCGGACACGAGCACCGGGGAGCTGTTTTTT	CASSSSDTSTGELFF	TRBJ2-2	.	TRBV11-3	.
TGTGCCAGCAGCTCATCCCAGGGCACCGGGGAGCTGTTTTTT	CASSSSQGTGELFF	TRBJ2-2	.	TRBV11-2	.
TGTGCCAGCAGTGAACGAGAGAATGGCTACACCTTC	CASSERENGYTF	TRBJ1-2	.	TRBV2	few
TGTGCCAGCGGTCAACTAGCGAGACGAGGCGCAGATACGCAGTATTTT	CASGQLARRGADTQYF	TRBJ2-3	TRBD2	TRBV28	once
TGTGCCAGCCAACTGGGGACAGGGGGGTACGAGCAGTACTTC	CASQLGTGGYEQYF	TRBJ2-7	TRBD1	TRBV2	once
TGTGCCTGGAGTCTCGCCGGGACAGGGTATACGCAGTATTTT	CAWSLAGTGYTQYF	TRBJ2-3	TRBD1	TRBV30	once
TGTGCCAGCAGTCTTAGGGGGGTGGTAGATACGCAGTATTTT	CASSLRGVVDTQYF	TRBJ2-3	.	TRBV27	.
TGTGCCAGCAGCCAAGCGCTAGCGGGAGTCGAGCAGTACTTC	CASSQALAGVEQYF	TRBJ2-7	TRBD2	TRBV4-2	.
TGTGCCAGCTCCCCCCAGGGACAGGGGGCCCGGAACACTGAAGCTTTCTTT	CASSPQGQGARNTEAFF	TRBJ1-1	TRBD1	TRBV18	.
TGCGCCAGCAGCTTAGGGGCGGGAAGAGAGACCCAGTACTTC	CASSLGAGRETQYF	TRBJ2-5	.	TRBV5-1	.
TGTGCCAGCAGCCGAGAGGGACAGGGGGCCGGCTACACCTTC	CASSREGQGAGYTF	TRBJ1-2	TRBD1	TRBV9	few
TGTGCCAGCAGCTTAGATCTGACAGCCAATGAGCAGTTCTTC	CASSLDLTANEQFF	TRBJ2-1	.	TRBV7-8	.